This paragraph covers one T cell receptor (beta chain) sequence. This sample is part of a study of control samples from healthy donors and cancer patients. V was shortened by 7 bases and J by 2 bases, with 15 bases between the two germline ends. The CDR3 covers 14 residues. Per the germline V gene, CDR1 is MNHEY and CDR2 is SVGAGI. The data were produced by immunoSEQ multiplex PCR, yet TCRdb's version contains in-frame clones alone and is incomplete. Here the sample spans 130,000 or so clones, roughly 92% being singletons. Sequencing was carried out using blood. This TCR derives from a man between 40 and 49 years old in good health. The V and J genes are TRBV6-5 and TRBJ2-7; the D gene is possibly TRBD1 (6 bases). This chain's CDR3 is CASTSDRRTYEQYF. The CDR3 DNA reads as TGTGCCAGCACGAGCGACAGGCGCACCTACGAGCAGTACTTC.